Listed below are T cell receptor beta chains from one sample, sequenced in a study of graft-versus-host responses after intestinal transplantation. Using immunoSEQ multiplex PCR, the repertoire was profiled, and TCRdb retains in-frame clones only, with some absent. The sample records about 97,000 clones, around 90% being singletons. The sequenced sample was PBMCs, obtained 450 to 480 days after intestinal transplant. The receptor source for this set is a human patient who received an intestinal transplant, so some T cells may come from the graft donor. Both conserved end residues are part of each CDR3. The D gene is left open where the match is weak. Only part of the rows carry a size: once, few, many, or a class if the clone is expanded.

d_call,v_call,clone_size,j_call,cdr3_nt,cdr3_aa
.,TRBV20-1,.,TRBJ2-1,TGCAGTGCCCGACTATCTCGTGAGCAGTTCTTC,CSARLSREQFF
TRBD2,TRBV6-6,few,TRBJ2-7,TGTGCCAGCAAGGCGGGGGGGTCAGGCTCCTACGAGCAGTACTTC,CASKAGGSGSYEQYF
.,TRBV10-3,.,TRBJ1-4,TGTGCCATCAGCCCTGGTTTAGCCTCGGAAAAACTGTTTTTT,CAISPGLASEKLFF
.,TRBV5-6,.,TRBJ2-7,TGTGCCAGCAGCCAGGGACACTTCGCGAATTGGTCCTACGAGCAGTACTTC,CASSQGHFANWSYEQYF
.,TRBV9,.,TRBJ2-1,TGTGCCAGCAGCGTAGATCAGGGGATCGACCAGTTCTTC,CASSVDQGIDQFF
TRBD1,TRBV6-1,few,TRBJ1-1,TGTGCCAGCCCTAGGACAGGGGCGCACACTGAAGCTTTCTTT,CASPRTGAHTEAFF
TRBD2,TRBV10-3,.,TRBJ2-2,TGTGCCATCAAAGGGACTAGCGGGGGGTCGAACACCGGGGAGCTGTTTTTT,CAIKGTSGGSNTGELFF
.,TRBV29-1,.,TRBJ1-5,TGCAGCGTTGTCTCGGGGGAACCGAATCAGCCCCAGCATTTT,CSVVSGEPNQPQHF
.,TRBV18,.,TRBJ1-1,TGTGCCAGCTCCCCGTTTACCACAATATCGAACACTGAAGCTTTCTTT,CASSPFTTISNTEAFF
TRBD1,TRBV7-7,once,TRBJ2-3,TGTGCTAGCAGCCCCCGGACAGGGGGAGGCACAGATACGCAGTATTTT,CASSPRTGGGTDTQYF